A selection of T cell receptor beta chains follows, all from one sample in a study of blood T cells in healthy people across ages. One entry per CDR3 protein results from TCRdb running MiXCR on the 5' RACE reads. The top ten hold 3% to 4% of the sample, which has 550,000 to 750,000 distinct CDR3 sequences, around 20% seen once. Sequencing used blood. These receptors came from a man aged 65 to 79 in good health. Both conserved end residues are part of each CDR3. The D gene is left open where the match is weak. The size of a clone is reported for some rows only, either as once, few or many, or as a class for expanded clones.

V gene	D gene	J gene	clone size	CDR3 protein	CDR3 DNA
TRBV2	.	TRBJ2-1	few	CASSEASGEQFF	TGTGCCAGCAGTGAAGCCTCCGGGGAGCAGTTCTTC
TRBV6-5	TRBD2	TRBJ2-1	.	CASTTTSGSDEQFF	TGTGCCAGCACCACGACTAGCGGGAGCGATGAGCAGTTCTTC
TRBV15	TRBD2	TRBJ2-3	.	CATSSGTSGRADTQYF	TGTGCCACCAGCAGTGGGACTAGCGGGAGAGCAGATACGCAGTATTTT
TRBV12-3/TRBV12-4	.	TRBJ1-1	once	CASRRQKNTEAFF	TGTGCCAGCAGGCGACAGAAGAACACTGAAGCTTTCTTT
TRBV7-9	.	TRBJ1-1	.	CASSLGRGGTEAFF	TGTGCCAGCAGCTTAGGGCGGGGCGGGACTGAAGCTTTCTTT
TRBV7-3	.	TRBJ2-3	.	CASSSGQASDTQYF	TGTGCCAGCAGCTCGGGACAAGCATCAGATACGCAGTATTTT
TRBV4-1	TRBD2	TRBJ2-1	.	CASSQEGTTKSSYNEQFF	TGCGCCAGCAGCCAAGAGGGGACTACTAAAAGCTCCTACAATGAGCAGTTCTTC
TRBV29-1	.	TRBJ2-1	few	CSADTTNEQFF	TGCAGCGCCGATACCACCAATGAGCAGTTCTTC
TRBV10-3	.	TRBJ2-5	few	CAISDRLQETQYF	TGTGCCATCAGCGACAGGCTCCAAGAGACCCAGTACTTC
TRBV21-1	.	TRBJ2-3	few	CASSPEGLEDTQYF	TGTGCCAGCAGCCCAGAGGGACTAGAAGATACGCAGTATTTT
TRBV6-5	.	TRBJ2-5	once	CASSYSGGRVGETQYF	TGTGCCAGCAGTTACTCTGGCGGCCGGGTTGGAGAGACCCAGTACTTC
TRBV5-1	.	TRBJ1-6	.	CASNAGSSYNSPLHF	TGCGCCAGCAACGCAGGGAGCTCCTATAATTCACCCCTCCACTTT
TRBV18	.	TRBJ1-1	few	CASSPPGRKNTEAFF	TGTGCCAGCTCACCACCAGGCAGAAAGAACACTGAAGCTTTCTTT
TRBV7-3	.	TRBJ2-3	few	CASSFQAASTDTQYF	TGTGCCAGCAGCTTTCAAGCTGCTAGCACAGATACGCAGTATTTT
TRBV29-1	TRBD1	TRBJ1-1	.	CSVGTGVVRTEAFF	TGCAGCGTTGGGACAGGGGTTGTTCGGACTGAAGCTTTCTTT
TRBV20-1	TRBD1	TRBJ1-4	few	CSAGTGYNEKLFF	TGCAGTGCCGGGACAGGATATAATGAAAAACTGTTTTTT
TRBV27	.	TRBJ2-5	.	CASSQFRTEETQYF	TGTGCCAGCAGCCAATTTCGGACAGAAGAGACCCAGTACTTC
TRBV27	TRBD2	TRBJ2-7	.	CASSFLASGTSSYEQYF	TGTGCCAGCAGTTTTCTGGCTAGCGGGACGTCTTCCTACGAGCAGTACTTC
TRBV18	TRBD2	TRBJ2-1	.	CASSEGLAGEGEQFF	TGTGCCAGCTCCGAGGGACTAGCGGGAGAGGGTGAGCAGTTCTTC
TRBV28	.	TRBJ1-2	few	CASRIRTNNYGYTF	TGTGCCAGCAGGATACGCACCAACAACTATGGCTACACCTTC
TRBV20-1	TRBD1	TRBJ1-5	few	CSARDLRSGGIIGNQPQHF	TGCAGTGCTAGAGATCTACGGTCAGGGGGGATTATAGGCAATCAGCCCCAGCATTTT
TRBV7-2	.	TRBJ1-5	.	CASSLEVVGVGGQPQHF	TGTGCCAGCAGCTTAGAGGTTGTGGGGGTGGGTGGTCAGCCCCAGCATTTT
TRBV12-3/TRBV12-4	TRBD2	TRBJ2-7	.	CASSGLARYEQYF	TGTGCCAGCAGTGGACTAGCGCGCTACGAGCAGTACTTC
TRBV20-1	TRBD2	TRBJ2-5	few	CSAPGGGNRETQYF	TGCAGTGCCCCTGGGGGGGGGAATCGGGAGACCCAGTACTTC
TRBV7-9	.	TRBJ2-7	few	CASSFKAGEQYF	TGTGCCAGCAGCTTCAAAGCGGGCGAGCAGTACTTC
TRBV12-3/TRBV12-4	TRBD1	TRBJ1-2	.	CASSFTGGDFGYTF	TGTGCCAGCAGTTTTACAGGGGGAGATTTTGGCTACACCTTC
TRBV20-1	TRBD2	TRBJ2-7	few	CSASPGAGGSYEQYF	TGCAGTGCCTCGCCGGGGGCGGGAGGTTCCTACGAGCAGTACTTC
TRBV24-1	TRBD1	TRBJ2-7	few	CATSDAGQGSYEQYF	TGTGCCACCAGTGACGCGGGACAGGGCTCCTACGAGCAGTACTTC
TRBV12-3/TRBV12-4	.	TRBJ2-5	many	CASSSSQGVETQYF	TGTGCCAGCAGTTCGTCACAGGGCGTAGAGACCCAGTACTTC
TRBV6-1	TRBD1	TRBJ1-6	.	CASTGPIPDRGHF	TGTGCCAGCACAGGTCCCATACCTGACAGGGGCCACTTT
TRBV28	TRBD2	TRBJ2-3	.	CASRPGLVADTQYF	TGCGCCAGCAGACCGGGACTAGTGGCAGATACGCAGTATTTT
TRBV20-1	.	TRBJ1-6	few	CSASGQGYSPLHF	TGCAGTGCTAGTGGTCAGGGTTATTCACCCCTCCACTTT
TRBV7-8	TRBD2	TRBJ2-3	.	CASSLGLAETDTQYF	TGTGCCAGCAGCTTGGGACTAGCGGAAACAGATACGCAGTATTTT
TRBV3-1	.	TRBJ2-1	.	CASSQSGDEQFF	TGTGCCAGCAGCCAAAGCGGTGATGAGCAGTTCTTC
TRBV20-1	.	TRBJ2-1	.	CSATPSISSAYNEQFF	TGCAGTGCTACCCCATCCATTAGCTCGGCCTACAATGAGCAGTTCTTC
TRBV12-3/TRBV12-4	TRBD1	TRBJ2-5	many	CASRPTGGVVETQYF	TGTGCCAGCAGACCGACAGGGGGTGTCGTGGAGACCCAGTACTTC
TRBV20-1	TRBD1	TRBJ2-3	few	CSASHGQGATDTQYF	TGCAGTGCTAGCCACGGACAGGGGGCAACGGATACGCAGTATTTT
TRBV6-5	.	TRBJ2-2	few	CASRTGAGPPGELFF	TGTGCCAGCAGAACCGGTGCAGGCCCACCCGGGGAGCTGTTTTTT
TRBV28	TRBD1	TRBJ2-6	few	CASSLLGTGVISGANVLTF	TGTGCCAGCAGTTTATTGGGGACAGGGGTAATCTCTGGGGCCAACGTCCTGACTTTC
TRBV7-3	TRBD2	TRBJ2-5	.	CASSLSSRTSNERFF	TGTGCCAGCAGCTTAAGTTCCAGGACTAGCAATGAGCGGTTCTTC
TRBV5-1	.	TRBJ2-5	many	CASSWKAGGPETQYF	TGCGCCAGCAGCTGGAAGGCTGGGGGCCCTGAGACCCAGTACTTC
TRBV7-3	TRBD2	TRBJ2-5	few	CASSPIGAGGEAQYF	TGTGCCAGCAGCCCCATCGGTGCGGGAGGGGAGGCCCAGTACTTC
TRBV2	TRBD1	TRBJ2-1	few	CASSGQGELSEQFF	TGTGCCAGCAGCGGACAGGGGGAACTAAGTGAGCAGTTCTTC
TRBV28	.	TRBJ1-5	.	CASSFQGNSNQPQHF	TGTGCCAGCAGTTTCCAGGGAAATAGCAATCAGCCCCAGCATTTT
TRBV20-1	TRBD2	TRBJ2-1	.	CSANSASGEQFF	TGCAGTGCTAACTCGGCTAGCGGGGAGCAGTTCTTC
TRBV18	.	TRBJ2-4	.	CASSPPILRESTHDF	TGTGCCAGCTCACCACCCATTTTAAGGGAAAGTACTCATGATTTC
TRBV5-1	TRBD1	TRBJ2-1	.	CASSPRDRSNEQFF	TGCGCCAGCAGCCCCCGGGACAGGAGCAATGAGCAGTTCTTC
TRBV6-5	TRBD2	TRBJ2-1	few	CAGRWTSGGNEQFF	TGTGCCGGCAGATGGACTAGCGGTGGTAATGAGCAGTTCTTC